The next 24 T cell receptor beta chains were all read from a single sample in a study of T cells in Graves' hyperthyroidism and ophthalmopathy. Researchers took RNA transcripts and amplified the TCR beta CDR3 regions from them. First-round RT-PCR of the TCR CDR3 relied on the HTBI primer set. TCRdb called the multiplex PCR reads again in MiXCR, with one record for every CDR3 protein. The sample lists 450,000 to 700,000 distinct CDR3 sequences, about 45% occurring once. Sequencing was carried out using peripheral blood or thyroid tissue (not recorded which). These receptor sequences come from a woman between 18 and 29 years old with Graves' hyperthyroidism.

The chain joins TRBV10-3 to TRBJ1-2, with D possibly TRBD1 on 6 matching bases. From germline, CDR1 is ENHRY and CDR2 SYGVKD. This CDR3 has 12 residues. The V gene lost 7 bases and the J gene lost 4 bases, with 10 bases spanning the gap. Here the CDR3 DNA reads TGTGCCATCATTGAAGGGGGCTATGGCTACACCTTC. Its protein product is CAIIEGGYGYTF.

This clonotype was counted ten times or more. The chain recombines TRBV24-1 with TRBJ2-7, with 9 nucleotides matching TRBD1. The germline V gene has CDR1 KGHDR and CDR2 SFDVKD. After removal of 4 bases from V and 4 bases from J, the junction contained 4 bases not matched to a gene. The CDR3 has 14 residues. In DNA, the CDR3 is TGTGCCACCAGTGACACAGGGGGCCTTTACGAGCAGTACTTC. Translated, it gives CATSDTGGLYEQYF.

With respect to this clonotype: A much larger clone sits a single nucleotide away, making a read error possible. The rearrangement links TRBV7-2 to TRBJ2-7; weak D call: TRBD1 (6 bases). The CDR3 has 14 amino acids. Germline CDR1 SGHTA, CDR2 FQGNSA. The CDR3 spells CASSSRDNRYGQYF. In DNA form, the CDR3 reads TGTGCCAGCAGCTCCCGGGACAACCGCTACGGGCAGTACTTC.

This chain uses TRBV7-9 with TRBJ1-1; no firm D call. The germline gives CDR1 SEHNR, CDR2 FQNEAQ (reference sequence). Trimming took 5 bases from V and 3 from J, leaving 10 bases between them. This CDR3 spans 13 amino acids. The CDR3, as DNA: TGTGCCAGCAGCCCTGGGATGGACACTGAAGCTTTCTTT. Translating gives CASSPGMDTEAFF.

This clonotype was seen more than once but under ten times. V usage is TRBV6-1 and J usage is TRBJ1-5, with D possibly matching TRBD1 (6 bases). The CDR3 is made up of 18 amino acids. The V gene lost 3 bases and the J gene lost 0 bases, with 18 bases spanning the gap. Per the germline V gene, CDR1 is MNHNS and CDR2 is SASEGT. In nucleotides, the CDR3 is TGTGCCAGCAGTGACCCTGCCGGGACATCCGTTAGCAATCAGCCCCAGCATTTT. Translated: CASSDPAGTSVSNQPQHF.

Remarks on this clonotype: A read error may explain this, as a much larger clone is one base away. The rearrangement joins TRBV2 to TRBJ1-4; D remains ambiguous. Trimming removed 10 bases from V and 4 bases from J, with 22 bases in between. This CDR3 spans 16 amino acids. Germline V gene data show CDR1 as SNHLY and CDR2 as FYNNEI. The CDR3 bases are TGTGCCATCAGCTCAGATGGCAGGCAGGATAATGAAAAACTGTTTTTT. Its protein product is CAISSDGRQDNEKLFF. The full variable domain, in which reference TRBV2 and TRBJ1-4 provide the parts outside the CDR3, is EPEVTQTPSHQVTQMGQEVILRCVPISNHLYFYWYRQILGQKVEFLVSFYNNEISEKSEIFDDQFSVERPDGSNFTLKIRSTKLEDSAMYFCAISSDGRQDNEKLFFGSGTQLSVL.

This clonotype appeared many times. V usage is TRBV7-9 and J usage is TRBJ1-1, with D maybe TRBD1 (5 bases). Looked up from germline, CDR1 is SEHNR and CDR2 is FQNEAQ (reference sequence). Trimming took off 8 bases at V and 3 bases at J, with 13 bases between the two ends. This CDR3 region has 13 residues. In nucleotides, the CDR3 is TGTGCCAGCTCCACGCAGGGTGACACTGAAGCTTTCTTT. Translated, it gives CASSTQGDTEAFF.

The rearrangement uses TRBV13 and TRBJ1-2; D may be TRBD1 (5 bases). V dropped 6 bases and J dropped 3 bases, with 14 bases sitting between them. This CDR3 contains 14 residues. Germline V gene sequence: CDR1 PRHDT, CDR2 FYEKMQ (reference sequence). The CDR3 reads CASRLGGGDYGYTF. In DNA, the CDR3 is TGTGCCAGCAGGTTGGGGGGGGGAGACTATGGCTACACCTTC.

This clonotype was seen only once. The chain links TRBV7-3 to TRBJ2-3; 9 bases agree with TRBD2. V shed 5 bases and J 4 bases; nucleotides not matched to a gene: 19. Germline V gives CDR1 SGHTA, CDR2 FQGTGA. The CDR3 totals 19 residues. The CDR3 spells CASSPRGPDGSGRPDTQYF. The CDR3 bases are TGTGCCAGCAGCCCCCGCGGGCCTGACGGTAGCGGGAGACCAGATACGCAGTATTTT.

This clonotype was seen ten or more times. This CDR3 is CASSTGTAHTGELFF. The CDR3 nucleotides are TGTGCCAGCAGTACCGGGACAGCGCACACCGGGGAGCTGTTTTTT. The V gene is TRBV2, the J gene TRBJ2-2; TRBD1 matches at 7 bases. J lost 3 bases, V lost 5 bases, and 6 bases had no gene match. This CDR3 spans 15 amino acids. Germline assignment: CDR1 SNHLY and CDR2 FYNNEI.

The rearrangement links TRBV11-2 to TRBJ1-6; D is possibly TRBD1 (5 bases). This CDR3 spans 16 amino acids. From germline, CDR1 is SGHAT and CDR2 FQNNGV. V shed 5 bases and J shed 4 bases, with 15 bases lying between them. Written as DNA, the CDR3 is TGTGCCAGCAGCACAAGGGGTGGTTGGTATAATTCACCCCTCCACTTT. This sequence encodes CASSTRGGWYNSPLHF.

The chain has TRBV6-2 or TRBV6-3 and TRBJ1-6; TRBD1 matches at 8 bases. From germline, CDR1 is MNHEY and CDR2 SVGEGT. Trimming cost V 2 bases and J 4 bases; bases outside gene matches: 7. The CDR3 contains 17 residues. The CDR3 DNA reads TGTGCCAGCAGTTACCCAGGACAGGGAACTTATAATTCACCCCTCCACTTT. This encodes CASSYPGQGTYNSPLHF.

CDR3 in DNA: TGTGCCAGCAGCCCCCACTGGGAAAACCTAGGGGGTACAGATACGCAGTATTTT. It is translated as CASSPHWENLGGTDTQYF. V usage is TRBV7-2 and J usage is TRBJ2-3; tentative D call: TRBD1 (6 bases). Germline V lookup: CDR1 SGHTA, CDR2 FQGNSA. There are 18 residues in the CDR3. Trimming left V 5 bases short and J 3 bases short, with 24 bases between.

This clonotype was counted many times. The CDR3 does not close with the conserved phenylalanine or tryptophan, likely indicating a read error. The limits of the CDR3 on the DNA are not certain, so only TCRdb's listed CDR3 is given. The rearrangement joins TRBV12-5 to TRBJ2-7; no DNA check was done on the table's D call, TRBD2. The CDR3 length is 10 residues, termini included. The germline gives CDR1 LGHNT, CDR2 FRNRAP. CDR3 amino acids: CASGLVEGRS.

This chain uses TRBV11-1 with TRBJ2-7, with 7 bases fitting TRBD1. Germline assignment: CDR1 SGHAT and CDR2 FQDESV (reference sequence). The CDR3 runs 13 residues. V was pared by 9 bases and J by 2 bases, with 7 bases of the junction left unmatched. The CDR3 DNA follows: TGTGCCAGGCCCGGGACAGCGACCTACGAGCAGTACTTC. Translated: CARPGTATYEQYF.

Points on this clonotype: A read error may be the cause here, since a much bigger clone is one base away. The genes are TRBV7-9 and TRBJ2-6; D gene ambiguous. Germline lookup yields CDR1 SEHNR and CDR2 FQNEAQ (reference sequence). The length of the CDR3 is 16 residues. V was trimmed by 6 bases and J by 2 bases, leaving 14 bases between them. The CDR3 DNA is TGTGCCAGCAGTTACCCGTACCTCGCTGGGGCCAACGTCCTGACTTTC. Amino acids: CASSYPYLAGANVLTF.

The chain uses TRBV6-2 or TRBV6-3 and TRBJ2-2; D possibly corresponds to TRBD2 (5 bases). The germline V gene encodes CDR1 MNHEY and CDR2 SVGEGT. Trimming took 10 bases from V and 5 from J, leaving 17 bases between them. The CDR3 is 14 amino acids. DNA for the CDR3: TGTGCCACCGCTACTAGAATTGGTACCGGGGAGCTGTTTTTT. Its translation is CATATRIGTGELFF.

There are many counts of this clonotype. V is TRBV7-2 and J is TRBJ2-7; perhaps TRBD1 as D (6 bases). Trimming took 4 bases from V and 2 from J, leaving 15 bases between them. There are 15 residues in the CDR3. Germline lookup yields CDR1 SGHTA and CDR2 FQGNSA. The CDR3 DNA is TGTGCCAGCAGCTCGGAACGGGACACCACCTACGAGCAGTACTTC. This encodes CASSSERDTTYEQYF.

DNA of the CDR3: TGTGCCAGCAGCGGGGCTACTGGGGCCAACGTCCTGACTTTC. It is translated as CASSGATGANVLTF. The chain employs TRBV5-4 and TRBJ2-6; D perhaps matches TRBD1 (5 bases). The germline V gene has CDR1 SGHNT and CDR2 YYREEE (reference sequence). CDR3 length equals 14 residues. V lost 4 bases, J lost 2 bases, and 7 bases lay in between.

The chain uses TRBV19 and TRBJ1-1; no firm D call. The CDR3 extends over 14 amino acids. V was cut by 3 bases and J by 1 base, with 9 bases left in between. Germline CDR1 is LNHDA and CDR2 is SQIVND (reference sequence). The CDR3 DNA reads TGTGCCAGTAGTATGGCTTGGGGGAACACTGAAGCTTTCTTT. This sequence encodes CASSMAWGNTEAFF.

This clonotype was observed a handful of times. The rearrangement joins TRBV18 to TRBJ2-5; 10 bases are shared with TRBD1. This CDR3 has 16 amino acids. The junction had 11 bases not matched to a gene; V was cut back by 6 bases and J by 4 bases. Germline loops: CDR1 KGHSH, CDR2 LQKENI. For the CDR3, the DNA is TGTGCCAGCTCTCCTGCTACCGGGACAGGGGCAGAGACCCAGTACTTC. Translating it yields CASSPATGTGAETQYF. Full variable domain (rest looked up from reference TRBV18 and TRBJ2-5): NAGVMQNPRHLVRRRGQEARLRCSPMKGHSHVYWYRQLPEEGLKFMVYLQKENIIDESGMPKERFSAEFPKEGPSILRIQQVVRGDSAAYFCASSPATGTGAETQYFGPGTRLLVL.

V is TRBV14 and J is TRBJ1-6; 10 bases map to TRBD1. Looked up from germline, CDR1 is SGHDN and CDR2 is FVKESK. The J segment lost 10 bases and the V segment lost 4 bases, leaving 4 bases of the junction unmatched. CDR3 length equals 14 residues. The CDR3 region is CASSPWTGGSPLHF. CDR3 nucleotides: TGTGCCAGCAGCCCTTGGACAGGGGGATCACCCCTCCACTTT.

This clonotype was seen at least ten times. The V call is TRBV7-9, the J call TRBJ1-2; TRBD1 might be the D (5 bases). The germline CDR1 and CDR2 sequences are SEHNR and FQNEAQ (reference sequence). The CDR3 consists of 13 residues. Trimming took 2 bases from V and 4 from J, leaving 8 bases between them. The CDR3 reads CASSLNQGYGYTF. CDR3 bases: TGTGCCAGCAGCTTAAACCAGGGCTATGGCTACACCTTC. Drawing the rest from reference TRBV7-9 and TRBJ1-2, the complete variable domain is DTGVSQNPRHKITKRGQNVTFRCDPISEHNRLYWYRQTLGQGPEFLTYFQNEAQLEKSRLLSDRFSAERPKGSFSTLEIQRTEQGDSAMYLCASSLNQGYGYTFGSGTRLTVV.

The genes are TRBV7-8 and TRBJ1-1, with unresolved D. V lost 5 bases, J lost 1 base, and 14 bases lay in between. CDR3 length equals 15 residues. From germline, CDR1 is SGHVS and CDR2 FQNEAQ. The CDR3 here is CASSPHDGPNTEAFF. DNA for the CDR3: TGTGCCAGCAGCCCCCATGATGGACCGAACACTGAAGCTTTCTTT. Filled out from reference TRBV7-8 and TRBJ1-1, the complete variable domain reads GAGVSQSPRYKVAKRGQDVALRCDPISGHVSLFWYQQALGQGPEFLTYFQNEAQLDKSGLPSDRFFAERPEGSVSTLKIQRTQQEDSAVYLCASSPHDGPNTEAFFGQGTRLTVV.